This T cell receptor (beta chain) was sequenced during a study of cytomegalovirus exposure and HLA in healthy donors. As regards this clone: Its antigen remains unknown.

The ends lost 0 bases at V and 11 bases at J; junction bases unmatched: 4. Germline values: CDR1 GTSNPN, CDR2 SVGIG (reference sequence). This CDR3 region has 11 residues. All donors participated as healthy donors of bone marrow. Study conclusions and caveats: Cytomegalovirus status, reportedly, was diagnosed with high specificity and sensitivity by the classifier. A list of approximately 160 TCR beta chains associated with cytomegalovirus was given.

The PCR had 60 Vbeta and 13 Jbeta primers. Here immunoSEQ multiplex PCR was the method, and the copy in TCRdb shows in-frame clones only, minus some. Of 210,000 or so clones listed, 83% are singletons. This sequence joins TRBV30 and TRBJ2-7; 7 nucleotides align to TRBD1. This receptor was taken from a girl aged 5 to 17 in good health and CMV-seronegative. The sample taken for sequencing was PBMCs. The CDR3, as DNA: TGTGCCTGGAGTGTAGGCGACAGGGAGTACTTC. Translated, it gives CAWSVGDREYF.